A selection of T cell receptor beta chains follows, all from one sample in a study of blood T cell repertoires in COVID-19. Clones were read by immunoSEQ multiplex PCR, and TCRdb kept only the in-frame ones, dropping some. The data contain 250,000 or so clones, 88% of them singletons. Sequenced sample: peripheral blood. The source of these receptors is a man of 80 years or more with acute or convalescent COVID-19. CDR3s include the opening cysteine and the closing phenylalanine or tryptophan. A D gene is named only where the DNA matches it firmly. Expanded clones get a size class; other rows say once, few or many, or leave the size out.

cdr3_nt | cdr3_aa | v_call | d_call | j_call | clone_size
TGCGCCAGCAGCTTGGTCCAGGGAGGATATGGCTACACCTTC | CASSLVQGGYGYTF | TRBV5-1 | - | TRBJ1-2 | -
TGTGCCAGCAGTGACAGGACAGGGCTGGCGCAGTATTTT | CASSDRTGLAQYF | TRBV6-4 | TRBD1 | TRBJ2-3 | -
TGCGCCAGCAGCTTGGCCCTGAACAGGGGGCGATACGAGCAGTACTTC | CASSLALNRGRYEQYF | TRBV5-1 | TRBD1 | TRBJ2-7 | -
TGTGCCAGCAGCCACCCCGGACAGGGCCTGAACACTGAAGCTTTCTTT | CASSHPGQGLNTEAFF | TRBV11-2 | TRBD1 | TRBJ1-1 | -
TGTGCCAGCAGCCAACCCGGACAGACGATCTATGGCTACACCTTC | CASSQPGQTIYGYTF | TRBV4-2 | - | TRBJ1-2 | -
TGTGCCACCAGCCAGGGACTAGCGAGAGGATACGAGCAGTACTTC | CATSQGLARGYEQYF | TRBV15 | TRBD2 | TRBJ2-7 | once
TGTGCCAGCAGCCCCCGGGCAGGGGTTGAAGCTTTCTTT | CASSPRAGVEAFF | TRBV9 | - | TRBJ1-1 | -
TGTGCCAGCATACTGGGCCTGAATCAGCCCCAGCATTTT | CASILGLNQPQHF | TRBV2 | - | TRBJ1-5 | once
TGTGCCAGCTCACGGACAGGGCAGAACACTGAAGCTTTCTTT | CASSRTGQNTEAFF | TRBV18 | TRBD1 | TRBJ1-1 | -
TGTGCCAGCAGGTCGTATAGTCCCTACGAGCAGTACTTC | CASRSYSPYEQYF | TRBV27 | - | TRBJ2-7 | -
TGTGCCAGCAGCCCGACCGGGACAGGGGGCCTCGAGCTGTTTTTT | CASSPTGTGGLELFF | TRBV28 | TRBD1 | TRBJ2-2 | once
TGTGCCAGCTCACCCCCGGGGGGCCTGTACGAGCAGTACTTC | CASSPPGGLYEQYF | TRBV18 | - | TRBJ2-7 | -
TGTGCCAGCAGCCAAGCGCGGGGTTCTGGAAACACCATATATTTT | CASSQARGSGNTIYF | TRBV3-1/TRBV3-2 | - | TRBJ1-3 | -
TGTGCCATCAGTGTGGACAGGGCTTTCTACACCTTC | CAISVDRAFYTF | TRBV10-3 | TRBD1 | TRBJ1-2 | once
TGCGCCAGCAGCTCGTCTAGGGGGAACACTGAAGCTTTCTTT | CASSSSRGNTEAFF | TRBV5-1 | - | TRBJ1-1 | -
TGCGCCAGCAGCTTAGGACAGGGCTCTGGTGGCTACACCTTC | CASSLGQGSGGYTF | TRBV5-1 | TRBD1 | TRBJ1-2 | -
TGTGCCAGCAGCCAAGATACGAGCGGGGGGGCTTACCTCCCAGATGAGCAGTTCTTC | CASSQDTSGGAYLPDEQFF | TRBV3-1/TRBV3-2 | TRBD2 | TRBJ2-1 | -
TGTGCCAGCAGCCCGGGACAGGGGCTGAGCTCTGGAAACACCATATATTTT | CASSPGQGLSSGNTIYF | TRBV5-4 | TRBD1 | TRBJ1-3 | -
TGCAGCACCATCTTCCAGGCGTCGACAGATACGCAGTATTTT | CSTIFQASTDTQYF | TRBV29-1 | - | TRBJ2-3 | -
TGTGCCATCAGTGCCCCTAGGACTAGCGGGGGGGCCGGTGGTCTGAATACGCAGTATTTT | CAISAPRTSGGAGGLNTQYF | TRBV10-3 | TRBD2 | TRBJ2-3 | -
TGTGCCAGTAGCCAACCCGGACAATCGGGTACGCAGTATTTT | CASSQPGQSGTQYF | TRBV19 | - | TRBJ2-3 | -
TGTGCCAGCGTCCCTCCCGGACTAGCGGCCAATGAGCAGTTCTTC | CASVPPGLAANEQFF | TRBV28 | TRBD2 | TRBJ2-1 | -
TGTGCCAGCAGCTTACGCCCCGGGACAGGGAGTAATGGCTACACCTTC | CASSLRPGTGSNGYTF | TRBV7-3 | TRBD1 | TRBJ1-2 | -
TGTGCCAGCAGACTCCTTGGATGGGACAGGGACTATGGCTACACCTTC | CASRLLGWDRDYGYTF | TRBV5-8 | TRBD1 | TRBJ1-2 | -
TGTGCCAGTAGCATCGGAGGTTGGAACAATGAGCAGTTCTTC | CASSIGGWNNEQFF | TRBV19 | - | TRBJ2-1 | -
TGTGCCAGTAGGACAGGGGTGTCCTACGAGCAGTACTTC | CASRTGVSYEQYF | TRBV28 | TRBD1 | TRBJ2-7 | -
TGTGCCAGCAACCTCGCGGGAACGAGCAATCAGCCCCAGCATTTT | CASNLAGTSNQPQHF | TRBV28 | - | TRBJ1-5 | -
TGTGCCAGCAGCCCGGGACAGAACACTGAAGCTTTCTTT | CASSPGQNTEAFF | TRBV7-8 | - | TRBJ1-1 | -
TGTGCCAGTAGCCGACAGGCTGATAATGAAAAACTGTTTTTT | CASSRQADNEKLFF | TRBV19 | - | TRBJ1-4 | -
TGTGCCAGTAGTATTAATCAGGGGGCTTTGTCCCCTGAAGCTTTCTTT | CASSINQGALSPEAFF | TRBV19 | TRBD1 | TRBJ1-1 | -